One sample yielded the 10 T cell receptor beta chains listed below, sequenced in a study of beta chain features in type 1 diabetes. The whole isolated RNA underwent reverse transcription, so sequencing captured expressed TCRB transcripts. The repertoire was sequenced with immunoSEQ multiplex PCR; TCRdb's copy has only in-frame clones and lacks some. This sample has 150,000 to 200,000 clones, with roughly an eighth found just once. The specimen was central memory CD4+ T cells from blood. The receptors originated from a woman between 18 and 29 years old in good health.

This clone has just a few counts. The rearrangement joins TRBV5-1 to TRBJ2-7, with TRBD2 identical over 10 bases. Per germline, CDR1 SGHRS and CDR2 YFSETQ. This CDR3 comprises 16 residues. J lost 3 bases, V lost 4 bases, and 10 bases had no gene match. The CDR3 DNA is TGCGCCAGCAGCCCCGGGGCTAGCGGGAGCATCTACGAGCAGTACTTC. The encoded protein is CASSPGASGSIYEQYF.

This clone was counted a few times. The V and J genes are TRBV19 and TRBJ2-7; TRBD2 agrees at 11 bases. Germline V CDR1 and CDR2: LNHDA, SQIVND (reference sequence). V lost 5 bases, J lost 1 base, and 7 bases stayed unmatched. The CDR3 contains 16 residues. CDR3 sequence reads: CASSDPGTSGSYEQYF. The DNA for the CDR3 is TGTGCCAGTAGTGACCCCGGGACTAGCGGATCCTACGAGCAGTACTTC.

This clone was seen only a few times. The chain links TRBV5-1 to TRBJ2-2; 9 bases are a match to TRBD2. CDR3 length: 16 amino acids. With 4 bases clipped from V and 6 bases from J, the junction kept 10 bases outside the gene matches. In germline, CDR1 is SGHRS, CDR2 YFSETQ. CDR3 nucleotides: TGCGCCAGCAGCAGAATCCCGGGACTAGCACCCGGGGAGCTGTTTTTT. The encoded protein is CASSRIPGLAPGELFF.

This clone was found a few times. The chain carries TRBV29-1 and TRBJ1-2; TRBD1 might be the D (5 bases). Germline V CDR1 and CDR2: SQVTM, ANQGSEA. With 3 bases removed from V and 8 bases from J, the gap between germline ends came to 19 bases. The CDR3 totals 14 residues. CDR3 nucleotide sequence: TGCAGCGTTGATTTGGCCGGGGGGATAGAAGGCTACACCTTC. Its translation: CSVDLAGGIEGYTF. Full variable domain (missing parts from reference TRBV29-1 and TRBJ1-2): SAVISQKPSRDICQRGTSLTIQCQVDSQVTMMFWYRQQPGQSLTLIATANQGSEATYESGFVIDKFPISRPNLTFSTLTVSNMSPEDSSIYLCSVDLAGGIEGYTFGSGTRLTVV.

The chain joins TRBV30 to TRBJ2-5; unclear D gene. The CDR3 sequence is 11 residues long. Trimming pared 2 bases from V and 5 bases from J, leaving 6 bases between. The germline CDR1 and CDR2 sequences are GTSNPN and SVGIG (reference sequence). The CDR3: CAWSYMETQYF. In DNA form, the CDR3 reads TGTGCCTGGAGTTATATGGAGACCCAGTACTTC.

This clone was detected a few times. J is TRBJ2-5 and V is TRBV28; 13 positions match TRBD2. Germline V gene lookup returns CDR1 MDHEN and CDR2 SYDVKM. This CDR3 region has 16 residues. J gave up 5 bases and V 4 bases, and 7 bases lay outside the gene matches. CDR3 sequence: CASSWGTSGKEETQYF. DNA of the CDR3: TGTGCCAGCAGTTGGGGGACTAGCGGGAAAGAGGAGACCCAGTACTTC.

The chain uses TRBV28 and TRBJ2-4, with D possibly being TRBD2 (6 bases). Trimming took off 7 bases at V and 5 bases at J, with 9 bases between the two ends. Germline loops: CDR1 MDHEN, CDR2 SYDVKM. This CDR3 region has 12 residues. DNA of the CDR3: TGTGCCAGCAAGGGGAGGCAAAACATTCAGTACTTC. It is translated as CASKGRQNIQYF.

This clone has a handful of counts. For the CDR3, the DNA is TGTGCCTGGACCCCTACCCGCGGGACAACTAGCGGGAGGGCCCCCACAGATACGCAGTATTTT. This gives the protein CAWTPTRGTTSGRAPTDTQYF. The chain is built from TRBV30 and TRBJ2-3, with 13 bases aligning to TRBD2. V dropped 4 bases and J dropped 2; count of bases not matched to a gene: 21. This CDR3 comprises 21 residues. Germline V CDR1 and CDR2: GTSNPN, SVGIG (reference sequence). Based on the CDR3 plus reference TRBV30 and TRBJ2-3, the full variable domain is SQTIHQWPATLVQPVGSPLSLECTVEGTSNPNLYWYRQAAGRGLQLLFYSVGIGQISSEVPQNLSASRPQDRQFILSSKKLLLSDSGFYLCAWTPTRGTTSGRAPTDTQYFGPGTRLTVL.

The chain recombines TRBV4-1 with TRBJ2-7; a weak D match, TRBD2 (6 bases). This CDR3 region has 16 residues. The V end was cut by 1 base, the J end by 3 bases, with 16 bases between. Germline assignment: CDR1 MGHRA and CDR2 YSYEKL. In DNA form, the CDR3 reads TGCGCCAGCAGCCAAGGCAATTTGGCGGGGATCTACGAGCAGTACTTC. It translates to CASSQGNLAGIYEQYF.

This clone was counted between two and nine times. The genes are TRBV5-1 and TRBJ2-5, with TRBD1 matching 10 bases. CDR1 and CDR2 (germline): SGHRS, YFSETQ. The CDR3 is 16 amino acids. After removal of 0 bases from V and 4 bases from J, the junction contained 6 bases not matched to a gene. The CDR3: CASSLGQGAGIETQYF. The DNA for the CDR3 is TGCGCCAGCAGCTTGGGACAGGGGGCCGGAATAGAGACCCAGTACTTC.